Each of the 2 T cell receptor beta chains below was sequenced from the same sample in a study of blood T cells in healthy people across ages. Using a J-beta primer mix together with a sample-barcoded 5' primer, a second PCR was run for roughly 6 to 12 cycles. MiXCR, run by TCRdb on the 5' RACE reads, gives a single entry per CDR3 protein. The profile shows around 1.5 million distinct CDR3 sequences, about 40% of them singletons. The material sequenced was blood. All receptors come from a young woman in good health.

The chain employs TRBV9 and TRBJ2-7, with D tentatively TRBD1 (6 bases). Germline V gives CDR1 SGDLS, CDR2 YYNGEE. This CDR3 is 15 amino acids long. The V end lost 2 bases, the J end lost 2 bases, and 14 bases lay between the germline ends. The CDR3 sequence is CASSVGSGATYEQYF. CDR3 in DNA: TGTGCCAGCAGCGTGGGGTCAGGGGCCACCTACGAGCAGTACTTC.

J is TRBJ1-2 and V is TRBV10-3; TRBD1 might be the D (6 bases). Germline loops: CDR1 ENHRY, CDR2 SYGVKD. Between the trimmed V and J ends, which lost 3 bases and 4 bases, there was a span of 15 bases. The CDR3 has 15 amino acids. The CDR3 region is CAISDLGTNIYGYTF. In DNA form, the CDR3 reads TGTGCCATCAGTGACTTAGGGACAAACATCTATGGCTACACCTTC.